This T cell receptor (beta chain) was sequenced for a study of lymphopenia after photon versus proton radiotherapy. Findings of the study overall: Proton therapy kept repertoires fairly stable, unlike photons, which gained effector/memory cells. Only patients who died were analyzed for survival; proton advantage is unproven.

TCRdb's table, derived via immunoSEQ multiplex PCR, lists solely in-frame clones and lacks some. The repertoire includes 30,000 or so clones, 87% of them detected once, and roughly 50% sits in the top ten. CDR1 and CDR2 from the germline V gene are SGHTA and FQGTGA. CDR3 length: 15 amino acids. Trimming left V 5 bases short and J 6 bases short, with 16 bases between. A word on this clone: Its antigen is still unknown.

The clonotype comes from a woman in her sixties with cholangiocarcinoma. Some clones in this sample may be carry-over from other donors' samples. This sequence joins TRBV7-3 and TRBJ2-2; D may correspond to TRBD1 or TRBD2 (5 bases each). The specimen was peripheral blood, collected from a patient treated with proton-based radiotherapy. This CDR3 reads CASSASGTLPGELFF. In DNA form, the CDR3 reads TGTGCCAGCAGCGCCTCCGGGACCCTCCCCGGGGAGCTGTTTTTT.